This TCR beta chain is drawn from a study of lymphopenia after photon versus proton radiotherapy. General study findings and limits: Under photons, naive T cells and diversity fell while effector/memory populations rose.

Method: immunoSEQ multiplex PCR; TCRdb's copy keeps in-frame clones and lacks some. The profile shows tens of thousands of clones, 92% of them singletons. Germline lookup yields CDR1 LGHNA and CDR2 YNFKEQ. The CDR3 length is 15 residues. The V end lost 0 bases, the J end lost 2 bases, and 9 bases lay between the germline ends. This clone showed up just a few times. Its antigen is as yet unknown. This chain links TRBV4-2 with TRBJ2-3; D uncertain. Material: peripheral blood, obtained from a patient treated with proton-based radiotherapy. This receptor was identified in an older woman with pancreatic cancer. Some clones in this sample may be carry-over from other donors' samples. CDR3 region: CASSQDRLNTDTQYF. The CDR3 bases are TGTGCCAGCAGCCAAGATCGACTTAACACAGATACGCAGTATTTT.